One and the same sample provided the 22 T cell receptor beta chains below, sequenced in a study of T cell responses to AZD1222 COVID-19 vaccine. Sequencing was performed with immunoSEQ multiplex PCR; in TCRdb, only in-frame clones are kept and a portion is missing. The sample has 170,000 or so clones; 90% are singletons. Sequencing was performed on peripheral blood, taken on day 0 of AZD1222 vaccination. The source of these receptors is an adult in good health.

This clone appeared a single time. This rearrangement joins TRBV7-2 to TRBJ2-1, with a possible D match to TRBD2 (6 bases). From germline, CDR1 is SGHTA and CDR2 FQGNSA. There are 12 residues in the CDR3. V was clipped by 2 bases and J by 12 bases, with 11 bases between them. The DNA of the CDR3 is TGTGCCAGCAGCTTAAGCCTAGCGAGGCAGTTCTTC. It yields the protein CASSLSLARQFF.

Comments on this clone: Other DNA sequences in the sample encode the same CDR3. The V call is TRBV3-1 (or the pseudogene TRBV3-2), the J call TRBJ2-2; D not certain. V was clipped by 6 bases and J by 6 bases, with 8 bases between them. Germline lookup yields CDR1 LGHDT and CDR2 YNNKEL (reference sequence). The CDR3 loop spans 12 amino acids. The CDR3 bases are TGTGCCAGCAGATTGTTGGCCGGGGAGCTGTTTTTT. It translates to CASRLLAGELFF.

The DNA for the CDR3 is TGTGCCAGCAGCTCAGACGGTGATTCGGCACCCCTCCACTTT. Translated, it gives CASSSDGDSAPLHF. The V gene is TRBV7-8, the J gene TRBJ1-6, with unresolved D. Trimming removed 4 bases from V and 11 bases from J, with 15 bases in between. This CDR3 region has 14 residues. Germline V lookup: CDR1 SGHVS, CDR2 FQNEAQ. Using reference TRBV7-8 and TRBJ1-6 for the parts outside the CDR3, the full variable domain is GAGVSQSPRYKVAKRGQDVALRCDPISGHVSLFWYQQALGQGPEFLTYFQNEAQLDKSGLPSDRFFAERPEGSVSTLKIQRTQQEDSAVYLCASSSDGDSAPLHFGNGTRLTVT.

This rearrangement joins TRBV7-9 to TRBJ2-7; D is possibly TRBD2 (7 bases). The germline V and J ends were trimmed by 5 bases and 5 bases, with 19 bases remaining between them. There are 15 residues in the CDR3. CDR1 is SEHNR and CDR2 is FQNEAQ in the germline V gene (reference sequence). CDR3 DNA sequence: TGTGCCAGCAGCCCTCGGGGAGGGGGAACGGACGAGCAGTACTTC. Translation: CASSPRGGGTDEQYF.

This rearrangement joins TRBV5-6 to TRBJ2-7, with TRBD1 identical over 9 bases. V lost 5 bases and J lost 2; bases outside the gene matches: 11. The CDR3 consists of 16 residues. Looked up from germline, CDR1 is SGHDT and CDR2 is YYEEEE. The CDR3 reads CASSRRSWDRAYEQYF. CDR3 in DNA: TGTGCCAGCAGTCGACGTAGCTGGGACAGGGCCTACGAGCAGTACTTC.

DNA for the CDR3: TGTGCCAGCAGCCCGTTCGACAGACAAGAGACCCAGTACTTC. It codes for CASSPFDRQETQYF. This sequence joins TRBV6-2 or TRBV6-3 and TRBJ2-5, with D possibly TRBD1 on 5 matching bases. Germline CDR1 MNHEY, CDR2 SVGEGT. V was shortened by 6 bases and J by 2 bases, with 13 bases between the two germline ends. The CDR3 consists of 14 residues.

This chain uses TRBV5-1 with TRBJ1-1, with a tentative D call TRBD1 (6 bases). The CDR3 is 15 residues long. Germline CDR1 reads SGHRS; CDR2 reads YFSETQ. V was cut by 3 bases and J by 3 bases, with 15 bases left in between. As DNA, the CDR3 is TGCGCCAGCAGCTCTGGTGTGGGGGCGGACACTGAAGCTTTCTTT. This gives the protein CASSSGVGADTEAFF.

The chain couples TRBV6-6 to TRBJ1-4, with a possible D match to TRBD1 (6 bases). The CDR3 has 17 residues. Germline V lookup: CDR1 MNHNY, CDR2 SVGAGI (reference sequence). V dropped 5 bases and J dropped 6 bases, with 22 bases sitting between them. The CDR3 region has the DNA TGTGCCAGCAGTCGGAGAAGGGGGATTGTAGAAGATGAAAAACTGTTTTTT. It encodes CASSRRRGIVEDEKLFF.

The rearrangement links TRBV12-3 or TRBV12-4 to TRBJ2-7, with a weak D call TRBD2 (6 bases). The CDR3 has 13 residues. V lost 3 bases, J lost 3 bases, and 9 bases lay in between. The CDR3: CASSLLGGYEQYF. CDR3 in DNA: TGTGCCAGCAGTTTGTTGGGGGGCTACGAGCAGTACTTC.

This clone turned up a few times. The rearrangement links TRBV4-2 to TRBJ1-3; 9 bases are shared with TRBD1. Per the germline V gene, CDR1 is LGHNA and CDR2 is YNFKEQ. This CDR3 has 17 amino acids. Trimming took 3 bases from V and 4 from J; bases not matched to a gene: 10. The CDR3 sequence: CASSHPKGTGSGNTIYF. The CDR3 DNA is TGTGCCAGCAGCCATCCTAAGGGGACAGGGTCCGGAAACACCATATATTTT.

This clone was found once. The V gene is TRBV14, the J gene TRBJ1-2, with a possible D match to TRBD1 (5 bases). The CDR3 is 14 residues long. Germline V gene sequence: CDR1 SGHDN, CDR2 FVKESK. Trimming took 4 bases from V and 9 from J, leaving 18 bases between them. CDR3 loop: CASSPAGGKGSYTF. CDR3 sequence (DNA): TGTGCCAGCAGCCCAGCGGGGGGGAAGGGAAGCTACACCTTC.

The V gene is TRBV2, the J gene TRBJ1-2; D is undetermined. The V end lost 7 bases, the J end lost 7 bases, and 16 bases lay between the germline ends. Per germline, CDR1 SNHLY and CDR2 FYNNEI. The CDR3 totals 13 residues. CDR3 DNA: TGTGCCAGCAAGGACTCCGGGGAGATTGGCTACACCTTC. The encoded protein is CASKDSGEIGYTF.

This rearrangement joins TRBV3-1 (or the pseudogene TRBV3-2) to TRBJ2-5; the D is unclear. Germline values: CDR1 LGHDT, CDR2 YNNKEL (reference sequence). CDR3 length equals 15 residues. V dropped 1 base and J dropped 2 bases, with 11 bases sitting between them. Here the CDR3 reads CASSQGVGKQETQYF. The CDR3 bases are TGTGCCAGCAGCCAAGGAGTAGGGAAACAAGAGACCCAGTACTTC.

The chain is built from TRBV25-1 and TRBJ2-2; no definite D call. This CDR3 spans 15 amino acids. V was pared by 6 bases and J by 5 bases, with 16 bases between. From germline, CDR1 is MGHDK and CDR2 SYGVNS. CDR3 loop: CASSLRRVGTGELFF. DNA for the CDR3: TGTGCCAGCAGCCTGCGAAGGGTGGGAACCGGGGAGCTGTTTTTT.

V gene TRBV9 combines with J gene TRBJ2-2, with D tentatively TRBD1 (6 bases). V was trimmed by 1 base and J by 6 bases, leaving 10 bases between them. This CDR3 comprises 14 residues. Germline-derived CDR1 and CDR2 are SGDLS and YYNGEE. In DNA, the CDR3 is TGTGCCAGCAGCGTATCCAGGGGTGCCGGGGAGCTGTTTTTT. It yields the protein CASSVSRGAGELFF.

The rearrangement uses TRBV7-9 and TRBJ2-3; unclear D gene. Per germline, CDR1 SEHNR and CDR2 FQNEAQ (reference sequence). CDR3 length equals 15 residues. V was trimmed by 0 bases and J by 0 bases, leaving 7 bases between them. The CDR3 region is CASSLATESTDTQYF. CDR3 bases: TGTGCCAGCAGCTTAGCCACAGAGAGCACAGATACGCAGTATTTT.

This clone was found a few times. J is TRBJ1-1 and V is TRBV7-2; D gene unclear. The germline gives CDR1 SGHTA, CDR2 FQGNSA. V was trimmed by 2 bases and J by 11 bases, leaving 15 bases between them. This CDR3 is built from 13 residues. The CDR3, as DNA: TGTGCCAGCAGCTTATCTCTCGCCACTTGGGCTTTCTTT. Translated, it gives CASSLSLATWAFF.

The chain joins TRBV5-5 to TRBJ1-1; D uncertain. The CDR3 covers 13 residues. Germline loops: CDR1 SGHKS, CDR2 YYEKEE (reference sequence). The ends were cut back, 5 bases at V and 1 base at J, with 9 bases in the middle. CDR3 bases: TGTGCCAGCAGAATTTCAGGGAACACTGAAGCTTTCTTT. Translated, it gives CASRISGNTEAFF.

This sequence joins TRBV21-1 and TRBJ2-3; the table's TRBD1 call for D was not verified on the DNA. TRBV21-1 is shown as a pseudogene. CDR3 length equals 17 residues. Here the CDR3 reads CASSDFPGQGCTDTQYF. The CDR3, as DNA: TGTGCCAGCAGCGACTTTCCGGGACAGGGGTGCACAGATACGCAGTATTTT.

The sample holds one count of this clone. This chain joins TRBV29-1 and TRBJ1-2; D unresolved. V gave up 3 bases and J gave up 0 bases, with 8 bases separating them. The V gene's germline CDR1 is SQVTM and CDR2 ANQGSEA. The CDR3 runs to 13 residues. The CDR3 bases are TGCAGCGTTGAGGTCCAGCCTAACTATGGCTACACCTTC. Translating it yields CSVEVQPNYGYTF. Full variable domain (outside the CDR3, taken from reference TRBV29-1 and TRBJ1-2): SAVISQKPSRDICQRGTSLTIQCQVDSQVTMMFWYRQQPGQSLTLIATANQGSEATYESGFVIDKFPISRPNLTFSTLTVSNMSPEDSSIYLCSVEVQPNYGYTFGSGTRLTVV.

The rearrangement uses TRBV5-4 and TRBJ2-1; 11 bases line up with TRBD1. The CDR3 loop spans 16 amino acids. Unmatched junction bases numbered 11, after V lost 4 bases and J lost 8 bases. Germline values: CDR1 SGHNT, CDR2 YYREEE (reference sequence). CDR3 nucleotides: TGTGCCAGCAGCATGGGTGCGGGACAGGGGGACCATGAGCAGTTCTTC. Translated: CASSMGAGQGDHEQFF.

The genes are TRBV3-1 (or the pseudogene TRBV3-2) and TRBJ2-7, with 9 bases fitting TRBD1. The CDR3 spans 18 residues. CDR1 is LGHDT and CDR2 is YNNKEL in the germline V gene (reference sequence). After removal of 0 bases from V and 2 bases from J, the junction contained 11 bases not matched to a gene. For the CDR3, the DNA is TGTGCCAGCAGCCAAGATCATGGCCCGGACAGGGGCACCTACGAGCAGTACTTC. It translates to CASSQDHGPDRGTYEQYF.